This T cell receptor beta chain was identified in a study of T-cell memory formation after mild COVID-19. Whole-study findings and limits: The main location of contracting CD4+ clones was CM and EM, and that of contracting CD8+ clones was EMRA.

The V end lost 3 bases, the J end lost 2 bases, and 8 bases lay between the germline ends. The CDR3 length is 13 residues. Germline V gene sequence: CDR1 GTSNPN, CDR2 SVGIG (reference sequence). TCRdb passed the 5' RACE reads through MiXCR, listing each CDR3 protein once. The top ten clones hold 2.1% of a sample with almost 250,000 distinct CDR3 sequences, about 16% of them seen once. In the case of this clonotype: Its antigen remains unidentified.

The sequencing sample was made of PBMCs or a T cell subset sorted from them (not recorded which). The TCR comes from an adult woman who had mild COVID-19 (a few samples of this study predate the infection). Cell type and time point are not known. V and J are TRBV30 and TRBJ1-3; D is undetermined. The CDR3 nucleotides are TGTGCCTGGAGATCTACGGCTGGAAACACCATATATTTT. The encoded protein is CAWRSTAGNTIYF.